This T cell receptor (beta chain) was found in a study of blood T cell repertoires in COVID-19. The CDR3 length is 13 residues. CDR1 and CDR2 from the germline V gene are SGHKS and YYEKEE (reference sequence). The V end was cut by 6 bases, the J end by 3 bases, with 10 bases between. TCRdb keeps only in-frame clones here, not all; method: immunoSEQ multiplex PCR. The sample lists 200,000 to 250,000 clones; roughly 80% were seen once. Sequencing was performed on peripheral blood. The TCR was taken from a woman of 80 years or more with COVID-19, enrolled during active disease. V gene TRBV5-5 combines with J gene TRBJ2-1; TRBD1 is a possible D gene (5 bases). The CDR3 region has the DNA TGTGCCAGCAACCGACAGTACTACAATGAGCAGTTCTTC. Its protein product is CASNRQYYNEQFF. The complete variable domain, with remaining parts taken from reference TRBV5-5 and TRBJ2-1, reads DAGVTQSPTHLIKTRGQQVTLRCSPISGHKSVSWYQQVLGQGPQFIFQYYEKEERGRGNFPDRFSARQFPNYSSELNVNALLLGDSALYLCASNRQYYNEQFFGPGTRLTVL.